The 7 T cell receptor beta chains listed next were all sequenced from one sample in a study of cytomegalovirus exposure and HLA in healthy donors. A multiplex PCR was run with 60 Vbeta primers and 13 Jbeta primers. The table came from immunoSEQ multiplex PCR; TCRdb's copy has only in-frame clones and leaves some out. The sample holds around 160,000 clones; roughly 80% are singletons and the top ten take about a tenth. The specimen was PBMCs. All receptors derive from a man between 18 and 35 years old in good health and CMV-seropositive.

The CDR3 DNA reads TGTGCCAGCAGGTCTCGAATCCGGGACAGGCTAGAAGCTTTCTTT. It specifies CASRSRIRDRLEAFF. The V and J genes are TRBV28 and TRBJ1-1, with TRBD1 matching over 8 bases. From germline, CDR1 is MDHEN and CDR2 SYDVKM. Trimming removed 6 bases from V and 8 bases from J; junction bases left unmatched: 14. The CDR3 has 15 residues.

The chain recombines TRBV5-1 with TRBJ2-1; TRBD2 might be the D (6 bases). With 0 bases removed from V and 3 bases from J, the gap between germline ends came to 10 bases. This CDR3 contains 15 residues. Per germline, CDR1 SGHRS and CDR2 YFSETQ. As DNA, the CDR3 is TGCGCCAGCAGCTTGGGTGGGGGGAACTACAATGAGCAGTTCTTC. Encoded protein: CASSLGGGNYNEQFF.

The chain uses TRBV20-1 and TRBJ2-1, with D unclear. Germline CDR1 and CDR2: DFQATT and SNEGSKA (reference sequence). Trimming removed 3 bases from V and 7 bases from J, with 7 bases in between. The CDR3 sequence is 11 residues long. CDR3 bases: TGCAGTGCTAGTTTCCCTAATGAGCAGTTCTTC. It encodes CSASFPNEQFF.

In nucleotides, the CDR3 is TGTGCCAGCAGTAGGGACAGAGGAGGAGAGACCCAGTACTTC. Translated: CASSRDRGGETQYF. The V and J genes are TRBV2 and TRBJ2-5; 7 bases line up with TRBD1. The CDR3 covers 14 residues. CDR1 is SNHLY and CDR2 is FYNNEI in the germline V gene. The V segment lost 5 bases and the J segment 4 bases; nucleotides outside the gene matches: 7.

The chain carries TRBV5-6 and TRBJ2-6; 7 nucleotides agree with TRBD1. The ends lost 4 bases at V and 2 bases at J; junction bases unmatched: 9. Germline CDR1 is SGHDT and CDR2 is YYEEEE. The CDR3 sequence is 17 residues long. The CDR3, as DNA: TGTGCCAGCAGCGACGGGACAGCAAGCACTGGGGCCAACGTCCTGACTTTC. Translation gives CASSDGTASTGANVLTF.

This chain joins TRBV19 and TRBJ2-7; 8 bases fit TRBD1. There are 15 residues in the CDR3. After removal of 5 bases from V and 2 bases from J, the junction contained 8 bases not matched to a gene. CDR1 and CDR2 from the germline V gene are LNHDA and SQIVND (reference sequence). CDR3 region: CASSPGQGRTYEQYF. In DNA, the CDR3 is TGTGCCAGTAGTCCCGGACAGGGAAGGACCTACGAGCAGTACTTC. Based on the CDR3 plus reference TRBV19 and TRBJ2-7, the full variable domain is DGGITQSPKYLFRKEGQNVTLSCEQNLNHDAMYWYRQDPGQGLRLIYYSQIVNDFQKGDIAEGYSVSREKKESFPLTVTSAQKNPTAFYLCASSPGQGRTYEQYFGPGTRLTVT.

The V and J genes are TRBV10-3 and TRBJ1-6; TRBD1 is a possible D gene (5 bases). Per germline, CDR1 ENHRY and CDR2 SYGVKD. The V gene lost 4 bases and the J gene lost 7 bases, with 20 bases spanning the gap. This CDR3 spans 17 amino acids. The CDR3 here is CAISAQPATRGNSPLHF. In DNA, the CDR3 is TGTGCCATCAGTGCTCAACCTGCCACCCGGGGGAATTCACCCCTCCACTTT.